The rows below give T cell receptor beta chains drawn from one sample of a study of CD8 T cells in Susac syndrome. TCRdb called the immunoSEQ multiplex PCR reads again in MiXCR, with one record for every CDR3 protein. Of tens of thousands of distinct CDR3 sequences in the sample, around 94% were seen once. Sequenced material: CD8+ T cells from PBMCs. The receptors stem from a human donor with Susac syndrome. The CDR3 runs from the conserved cysteine through the conserved F or W. Each record gives: V gene, D gene, J gene, CDR3 DNA, CDR3 protein. D genes are given only for firm matches.

V: TRBV10-3
D: TRBD1
J: TRBJ2-7
DNA: TGTGCCTCAAAATTCGGACAGGACAACTACGAGCAGTACTTC
CDR3: CASKFGQDNYEQYF

V: TRBV5-6
D: TRBD2
J: TRBJ2-3
DNA: TGTGCCAGCAGCTTGGGAGCGGGGGGGCAGGTAGATACGCAGTATTTT
CDR3: CASSLGAGGQVDTQYF

V: TRBV24-1
D: TRBD2
J: TRBJ2-3
DNA: TGTGCCACCAGTATCAGCGGGGGGGCCCGCACAGATACGCAGTATTTT
CDR3: CATSISGGARTDTQYF

V: TRBV3-1
D: -
J: TRBJ1-2
DNA: TGTGCCAGCAGCCCTTGGGAGACAGGATACTATGGCTACACCTTC
CDR3: CASSPWETGYYGYTF

V: TRBV6-1
D: -
J: TRBJ2-7
DNA: TGTGCCACCCCGGGAACCGAGGGTCGCGAGCAGTACTTC
CDR3: CATPGTEGREQYF

V: TRBV9
D: -
J: TRBJ2-7
DNA: TGTGCCAGCAGCGTAGACGGGAAGTGGAACGAGCAGTACTTC
CDR3: CASSVDGKWNEQYF

V: TRBV12-5
D: -
J: TRBJ2-7
DNA: TGTGCTAGTGGTTTGGAGGGAACCTACGAGCAGTACTTC
CDR3: CASGLEGTYEQYF

V: TRBV5-6
D: TRBD2
J: TRBJ2-3
DNA: TGTGCCAGCAGCACCGGGACTAGCGGGGGTTTGGAGTATTTT
CDR3: CASSTGTSGGLEYF

V: TRBV11-2
D: TRBD2
J: TRBJ2-1
DNA: TGTGCCAGCAGCTTATGGAAGCGGGGGTTCGACAATGAGCAGTTCTTC
CDR3: CASSLWKRGFDNEQFF

V: TRBV5-1
D: -
J: TRBJ2-7
DNA: TGCGCCAGCAGCTACGACAGAACCTACGAGCAGTACTTC
CDR3: CASSYDRTYEQYF

V: TRBV9
D: TRBD2
J: TRBJ2-7
DNA: TGTGCCAGCAGCGCCGGGACTAGCGGGGACGAGCAGTACTTC
CDR3: CASSAGTSGDEQYF

V: TRBV7-9
D: -
J: TRBJ2-2
DNA: TGTGCCAGCAGCTCAACCTTCGACAGTTACACCGGGGAGCTGTTTTTT
CDR3: CASSSTFDSYTGELFF

V: TRBV20-1
D: -
J: TRBJ2-2
DNA: TGCAGTGCTACGTCCACCGGGGAGCTGTTTTTT
CDR3: CSATSTGELFF

V: TRBV6-1
D: -
J: TRBJ2-7
DNA: TGTGCCAGCGCGTTCTACGAGCAGTACTTC
CDR3: CASAFYEQYF

V: TRBV6-1
D: -
J: TRBJ1-2
DNA: TGTGCCAGCAGACCCTGGGGGGCCTCGTATGGCTACACCTTC
CDR3: CASRPWGASYGYTF

V: TRBV29-1
D: -
J: TRBJ1-2
DNA: TGCAGCGTGGGGCTGGGGGAAAACTATGGCTACACCTTC
CDR3: CSVGLGENYGYTF

V: TRBV5-1
D: -
J: TRBJ2-1
DNA: TGCGCCAGCAGCTTGGAGAGCTCCTACAATGAGCAGTTCTTC
CDR3: CASSLESSYNEQFF